One T cell receptor (beta chain) is described in this entry. CDR1 is SGHDT and CDR2 is YYEEEE in the germline V gene. The V and J ends lost 4 bases and 5 bases, in that order; junction bases with no gene match: 17. The CDR3 runs to 17 residues. Sequencing was performed with immunoSEQ multiplex PCR; in TCRdb, only in-frame clones are kept and a portion is missing. The sample records approximately 150,000 clones, 84% being singletons. This sample was included in a study of blood T cell repertoires in COVID-19. Whole-study context: The study drew acute and convalescent COVID-19 samples from the United States, Italy and Spain.

The age range of participants was about 18 to 90 years, with residence in fewer than 25 US areas. Participants' reported clinical history set cohort assignment. The sequence was obtained from a woman aged 45-59 years with acute COVID-19. The sample consisted of PBMCs or T cells enriched from blood (not recorded which). The V call is TRBV5-6, the J call TRBJ2-5; 7 bases agree with TRBD2. CDR3: CASSTLQFRGVEETQYF. The DNA of the CDR3 is TGTGCCAGCAGCACCCTACAGTTCCGGGGGGTGGAGGAGACCCAGTACTTC.